This TCR beta chain was identified during a study of blood T cell repertoires in COVID-19. Study as a whole: The samples span acute and convalescent COVID-19 from the United States, Italy and Spain.

The CDR3 is made up of 13 amino acids. Germline values: CDR1 LGHNA, CDR2 YSLEER. Germline trimming cut 2 bases from V and 10 bases from J; bases unmatched to any gene: 6. Authors' methods: The authors estimated nucleated cell counts from reference gene primer amplification. Here immunoSEQ multiplex PCR was the method, and the copy in TCRdb shows in-frame clones only, minus some. V and J calls and clone size are copied from that table; D and trimming were computed from the DNA. The data contain 61,000 or so clones, more than 60% of them singletons. The sample was peripheral blood. The TCR comes from a woman between 70 and 85 years old with acute or convalescent COVID-19. The genes are TRBV4-3 and TRBJ2-3; 7 bases are shared with TRBD2. The CDR3 is CASSQTGGTPQYF. The CDR3 bases are TGCGCCAGCAGCCAAACCGGGGGGACTCCGCAGTATTTT.